These 8 T cell receptor beta chains were sequenced from one sample in a study of cytomegalovirus exposure and HLA in healthy donors (dated by TCRdb to the late 2010s). Preparation of the library involved the immunoSEQ multiplex PCR assay. TCRdb's version of the immuneACCESS table is confined to in-frame rearrangements and falls short of the full clone set. An unresolved V gene accounts for under half of the shortfall where checked; the remainder is of unknown origin. For this sample the table gives roughly 150,000 clones, of which approximately 84% were detected only once. In total, the top ten clones hold roughly a tenth of the sample. The sequenced sample consisted of PBMCs. The receptors shown here come from a man between 25 and 39 years old in good health and CMV-seropositive.

The chain is built from TRBV9 and TRBJ1-4; D possibly corresponds to TRBD1 (5 bases). The CDR3 spans 14 residues. Germline V gene lookup returns CDR1 SGDLS and CDR2 YYNGEE. V lost 5 bases and J 8 bases, leaving 16 bases between the germline ends. The CDR3 bases are TGTGCCAGCAGTGGGGGGACGGCCGGAGAAAAACTGTTTTTT. Protein: CASSGGTAGEKLFF. Looking up the rest from reference TRBV9 and TRBJ1-4 gives the full variable domain: DSGVTQTPKHLITATGQRVTLRCSPRSGDLSVYWYQQSLDQGLQFLIQYYNGEERAKGNILERFSAQQFPDLHSELNLSSLELGDSALYFCASSGGTAGEKLFFGSGTQLSVL.

For the CDR3, the DNA is TGCGCCAGCAGCCAAGAGGTTAGCGGGGGGCTCGAGCAGTACTTC. Translation gives CASSQEVSGGLEQYF. The V gene is TRBV4-1, the J gene TRBJ2-7; 10 bases are shared with TRBD2. This CDR3 is 15 amino acids long. J was trimmed by 6 bases and V by 0 bases; bases with no gene match: 5. Germline V gene data show CDR1 as MGHRA and CDR2 as YSYEKL.

This chain uses TRBV7-8 with TRBJ2-1; 7 bases are shared with TRBD1. Trimming removed 1 base from V and 4 bases from J; junction bases left unmatched: 4. The CDR3 is 15 residues long. Germline lookup yields CDR1 SGHVS and CDR2 FQNEAQ. In nucleotides, the CDR3 is TGTGCCAGCAGCTTAGATGGGACAGCTTACAATGAGCAGTTCTTC. Translation gives CASSLDGTAYNEQFF.

The chain employs TRBV28 and TRBJ2-1; 10 positions agree with TRBD2. V trimming: 1 base; J trimming: 4 bases; junction bases outside the gene matches: 1. The CDR3 extends over 15 amino acids. Looked up from germline, CDR1 is MDHEN and CDR2 is SYDVKM. CDR3 sequence (DNA): TGTGCCAGCAGTTTATTAGCGGGGGGATACAATGAGCAGTTCTTC. Its protein product is CASSLLAGGYNEQFF.

This chain connects TRBV9 to TRBJ1-4; 7 bases line up with TRBD1. The J segment lost 6 bases and the V segment lost 2 bases, leaving 7 bases of the junction unmatched. Germline CDR1 is SGDLS and CDR2 is YYNGEE. The CDR3 sequence is 15 residues long. Written as DNA, the CDR3 is TGTGCCAGCAGCGTCACCGGGACAGAGCATGAAAAACTGTTTTTT. Translated: CASSVTGTEHEKLFF.

This clone appeared a single time. The chain carries TRBV7-6 and TRBJ2-2; 8 nucleotides line up with TRBD1. The germline gives CDR1 SGHVS, CDR2 FNYEAQ. This CDR3 contains 17 residues. Losses at the gene ends were 5 bases for V and 3 bases for J; bases not matched to a gene: 11. The DNA of the CDR3 is TGTGCCAGCAGCCCGAGAACCGACAGGGGACACACCGGGGAGCTGTTTTTT. Translating it yields CASSPRTDRGHTGELFF.

The chain is built from TRBV28 and TRBJ2-7, with D possibly being TRBD1 (5 bases). Germline assignment: CDR1 MDHEN and CDR2 SYDVKM. Trimming cost V 5 bases and J 4 bases, with 15 bases left between them. CDR3 length: 14 residues. DNA for the CDR3: TGTGCCAGCAGTCCTTTCGACAGCCTATACGAGCAGTACTTC. Amino acids: CASSPFDSLYEQYF. Looking up the rest from reference TRBV28 and TRBJ2-7 gives the full variable domain: DVKVTQSSRYLVKRTGEKVFLECVQDMDHENMFWYRQDPGLGLRLIYFSYDVKMKEKGDIPEGYSVSREKKERFSLILESASTNQTSMYLCASSPFDSLYEQYFGPGTRLTVT.

This clone was picked up a small number of times. Compared with germline, one end of the junction differs, possibly owing to a read error. The chain couples TRBV6-1 to TRBJ1-5; 7 bases agree with TRBD1. Germline V gene data show CDR1 as MNHNS and CDR2 as SASEGT. CDR3 length equals 16 residues. The CDR3 sequence: CASGDPARGNNQPQHF. CDR3 coding DNA: TGTGCCAGCGGTGATCCGGCCAGGGGGAACAATCAGCCCCAGCATTTT.